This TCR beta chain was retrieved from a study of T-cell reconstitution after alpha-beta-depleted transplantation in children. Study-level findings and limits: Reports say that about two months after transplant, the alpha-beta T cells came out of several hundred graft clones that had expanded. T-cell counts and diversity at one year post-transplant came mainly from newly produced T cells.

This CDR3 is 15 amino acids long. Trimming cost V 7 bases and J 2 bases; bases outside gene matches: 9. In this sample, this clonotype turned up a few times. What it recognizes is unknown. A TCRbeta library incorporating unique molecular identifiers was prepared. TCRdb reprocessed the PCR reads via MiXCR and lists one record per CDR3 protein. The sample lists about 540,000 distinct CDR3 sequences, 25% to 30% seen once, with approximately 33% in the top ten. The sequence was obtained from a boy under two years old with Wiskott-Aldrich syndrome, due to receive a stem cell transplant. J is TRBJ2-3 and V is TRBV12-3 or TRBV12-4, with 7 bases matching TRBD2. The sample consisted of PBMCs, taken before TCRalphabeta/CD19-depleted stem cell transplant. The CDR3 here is CASTRRAGLTDTQYF. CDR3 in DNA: TGTGCCAGCACCCGAAGAGCGGGACTCACAGATACGCAGTATTTT.